Listed here are 22 T cell receptor beta chains from one sample, sequenced in a study of blood T cells in healthy people across ages. The authors ran a second PCR of roughly 6 to 12 cycles using a sample-barcoded 5' primer and a J-beta primer mix. TCRdb independently ran MiXCR on the 5' RACE reads; one entry per CDR3 protein. The repertoire holds approximately 1,000,000 distinct CDR3 sequences, with under 40% as singletons. Material for sequencing was blood. All receptors come from a man younger than 30 in good health.

There are many counts of this clonotype. The J gene is TRBJ2-1, the V gene TRBV12-3 or TRBV12-4, with D uncertain. The V gene lost 5 bases and the J gene lost 5 bases, with 7 bases spanning the gap. This CDR3 region has 12 residues. The CDR3 sequence is CASSPDNNEQFF. The DNA for the CDR3 is TGTGCCAGCAGTCCTGACAACAATGAGCAGTTCTTC.

This chain uses TRBV6-5 with TRBJ1-4, with D uncertain. The CDR3 is 14 residues long. Deletions cut 4 bases from V and 0 bases from J, with 6 bases between. CDR1 is MNHEY, CDR2 SVGAGI, per germline. CDR3 residues: CASSSLTTNEKLFF. The CDR3 DNA reads as TGTGCCAGCAGTTCACTTACAACTAATGAAAAACTGTTTTTT.

In its sample, this clonotype was seen a few times. This rearrangement joins TRBV5-1 to TRBJ2-3; 8 nucleotides agree with TRBD2. Germline trimming cut 1 base from V and 3 bases from J; bases unmatched to any gene: 7. Germline CDR1 SGHRS, CDR2 YFSETQ. CDR3 size: 16 residues. This CDR3 is CASSLRLTSVTDTQYF. DNA for the CDR3: TGCGCCAGCAGCTTGCGCCTGACTAGCGTTACAGATACGCAGTATTTT.

V usage is TRBV5-6 and J usage is TRBJ1-2; 8 bases match TRBD1. Losses at the gene ends were 3 bases for V and 8 bases for J; bases not matched to a gene: 15. Germline V CDR1 and CDR2: SGHDT, YYEEEE. The CDR3 is 16 amino acids. In nucleotides, the CDR3 is TGTGCCAGCAGCTCCCGGGACAGGTTAATCGCAGTCGGCTACACCTTC. Residues: CASSSRDRLIAVGYTF.

This chain links TRBV4-1 with TRBJ2-2; D uncertain. CDR1 and CDR2 from the germline V gene are MGHRA and YSYEKL. Trimming shortened V by 0 bases and J by 0 bases, and 5 bases separated the two germline ends. CDR3 length: 15 residues. The CDR3: CASSQDSANTGELFF. CDR3 DNA sequence: TGCGCCAGCAGCCAAGATTCGGCGAACACCGGGGAGCTGTTTTTT.

This clonotype has a handful of counts. A much larger clone differs from this one at a single base, so this may be a read error. This chain joins TRBV6-6 and TRBJ2-2; D is unclear. The germline CDR1 and CDR2 sequences are MNHNY and SVGAGI (reference sequence). The CDR3 spans 13 residues. Between the trimmed V and J ends, which lost 0 bases and 3 bases, there was a span of 2 bases. The CDR3 DNA follows: TGTGCCAGCAGTTACTCGTACACCGGGGAGCTGTTTTTT. It encodes CASSYSYTGELFF.

This chain joins TRBV20-1 and TRBJ2-4, with D perhaps matching TRBD1 (5 bases). The J call may not be correct, given that the DNA end is closer to TRBJ2-7. The V gene's germline CDR1 is DFQATT and CDR2 SNEGSKA (reference sequence). CDR3 length: 12 amino acids. In DNA form, the CDR3 reads TGCAGTGCTGGCCAGACAGTGGACGAGCAGTACTTC. It encodes CSAGQTVDEQYF.

The chain combines TRBV5-1 with TRBJ2-3; TRBD1 is a possible D gene (5 bases). CDR1 is SGHRS and CDR2 is YFSETQ in the germline V gene. This CDR3 comprises 15 residues. V shed 0 bases and J shed 3 bases, with 11 bases lying between them. The CDR3 DNA sequence: TGCGCCAGCAGCTTGGAGCAGGGTCGGACAGATACGCAGTATTTT. This translates into CASSLEQGRTDTQYF.

The rearrangement joins TRBV30 to TRBJ1-2; 9 bases are shared with TRBD1. Unmatched junction bases numbered 0, after V lost 5 bases and J lost 5 bases. Germline V gives CDR1 GTSNPN, CDR2 SVGIG (reference sequence). This CDR3 spans 11 amino acids. The chain's CDR3 is CAWGQGYGYTF. In DNA form, the CDR3 reads TGTGCCTGGGGACAGGGGTATGGCTACACCTTC.

The genes are TRBV10-3 and TRBJ2-2, with TRBD1 matching 7 bases. J lost 2 bases, V lost 8 bases, and 5 bases had no gene match. CDR1 is ENHRY, CDR2 SYGVKD, per germline. This CDR3 contains 14 residues. The CDR3 protein is CAIPTGTNTGELFF. In DNA form, the CDR3 reads TGTGCCATCCCGACAGGGACAAACACCGGGGAGCTGTTTTTT.

This clonotype was counted a few times. The gene calls are TRBV6-6 and TRBJ1-4, with D possibly matching TRBD1 (5 bases). The length of the CDR3 is 11 residues. Germline V lookup: CDR1 MNHNY, CDR2 SVGAGI (reference sequence). The V and J ends lost 6 bases and 13 bases respectively, with 12 bases between them. The CDR3 coding sequence is TGTGCCAGCAGCACAGCTGGGGGACTGTTTTTT. This translates into CASSTAGGLFF.

The chain employs TRBV7-9 and TRBJ2-2; D may correspond to TRBD1 or TRBD2 (5 bases each). Germline CDR1 is SEHNR and CDR2 is FQNEAQ (reference sequence). Trimming took off 6 bases at V and 3 bases at J, with 11 bases between the two ends. The CDR3 length is 14 residues. The CDR3 sequence is CASSLLGDTGELFF. In nucleotides, the CDR3 is TGTGCCAGCAGTTTACTGGGGGACACCGGGGAGCTGTTTTTT.

V and J are TRBV9 and TRBJ2-3, with a weak D call TRBD1 (5 bases). The CDR3 consists of 20 residues. Germline V gene lookup returns CDR1 SGDLS and CDR2 YYNGEE. V dropped 4 bases and J dropped 1 base, with 28 bases sitting between them. This chain's CDR3 is CASSHRGGAVEPEGTDTQYF. Here the CDR3 DNA reads TGTGCCAGCAGCCACCGAGGTGGGGCAGTAGAACCCGAAGGCACAGATACGCAGTATTTT. The variable domain in full, with the rest retrieved from reference TRBV9 and TRBJ2-3, is DSGVTQTPKHLITATGQRVTLRCSPRSGDLSVYWYQQSLDQGLQFLIQYYNGEERAKGNILERFSAQQFPDLHSELNLSSLELGDSALYFCASSHRGGAVEPEGTDTQYFGPGTRLTVL.

This clonotype was counted once. This rearrangement joins TRBV18 to TRBJ1-1, with 9 nucleotides matching TRBD1. The germline gives CDR1 KGHSH, CDR2 LQKENI. With V trimmed by 2 bases and J by 7 bases, 5 bases remained unmatched. The CDR3 sequence is 14 residues long. The CDR3 region has the DNA TGTGCCAGCTCACCATCCGGACAGGGGAATGAAGCTTTCTTT. Protein: CASSPSGQGNEAFF.

In its sample, this clonotype was seen once. The junction departs from the called germline gene at one end, perhaps through a read error. The V and J genes are TRBV27 and TRBJ2-7, with D hard to call. Germline V lookup: CDR1 MNHEY, CDR2 SMNVEV (reference sequence). The CDR3 spans 14 residues. The CDR3 coding sequence is TGTGCCGGCAGTTTATCCGGATACTCCTACGAGCAGTACTTC. This codes for CAGSLSGYSYEQYF.

This clonotype occurred a few times. The rearrangement uses TRBV12-3 or TRBV12-4 and TRBJ1-4; tentatively, D is TRBD1 (5 bases). Trimming left V 6 bases short and J 5 bases short, with 10 bases between. CDR3 length: 13 amino acids. As DNA, the CDR3 is TGTGCCAGCAGGGGGGGGTACAATGAAAAACTGTTTTTT. It codes for CASRGGYNEKLFF.

This rearrangement joins TRBV7-9 to TRBJ2-3, with TRBD1 matching 8 bases. From germline, CDR1 is SEHNR and CDR2 FQNEAQ (reference sequence). V lost 5 bases to trimming and J lost 1 base; unmatched junction nucleotides: 8. The CDR3 extends over 16 amino acids. The CDR3 sequence is CASSTPAGQGTDTQYF. The CDR3 region has the DNA TGTGCCAGCAGCACCCCCGCGGGACAGGGCACAGATACGCAGTATTTT.

This chain connects TRBV19 to TRBJ1-5; D gene unclear. Germline lookup yields CDR1 LNHDA and CDR2 SQIVND (reference sequence). The CDR3 runs 14 residues. V was clipped by 7 bases and J by 4 bases, with 14 bases between them. In DNA, the CDR3 is TGTGCCAGTATGATGACGGAAGGTAATCAGCCCCAGCATTTT. It encodes CASMMTEGNQPQHF.

This clonotype has only a few counts. J is TRBJ2-5 and V is TRBV7-2, with D unresolved. CDR3 size: 15 residues. V was cut by 6 bases and J by 1 base, with 15 bases left in between. Germline CDR1 SGHTA, CDR2 FQGNSA. The CDR3 DNA follows: TGTGCCAGCAGAGTCACTGGAACGGGCCAAGAGACCCAGTACTTC. This encodes CASRVTGTGQETQYF.

Regarding this clonotype: Germline and junction disagree at one end, which may indicate a read error. The chain recombines TRBV5-1 with TRBJ2-5; 7 positions agree with TRBD1. Per the germline V gene, CDR1 is SGHRS and CDR2 is YFSETQ. The length of the CDR3 is 19 residues. CDR3 in DNA: TGCGCCGGCAGCTTGGTGCTTAGTAGGGGGCTTACCATCCAAGAGACCCAGTACTTC. It translates to CAGSLVLSRGLTIQETQYF.

The chain combines TRBV5-4 with TRBJ2-4, with 8 bases aligning to TRBD1. This CDR3 comprises 14 residues. Germline CDR1 reads SGHNT; CDR2 reads YYREEE (reference sequence). With 3 bases clipped from V and 5 bases from J, the junction kept 4 bases outside the gene matches. The CDR3: CASSSGQGENIQYF. CDR3 coding DNA: TGTGCCAGCAGCTCCGGACAGGGAGAAAACATTCAGTACTTC.

The rearrangement links TRBV4-1 to TRBJ2-1, with 8 bases that match TRBD2. V trimming: 0 bases; J trimming: 8 bases; junction bases outside the gene matches: 9. Germline CDR1 MGHRA, CDR2 YSYEKL. This CDR3 is 16 amino acids long. CDR3 amino acids: CASSQDASGRGDEQFF. The CDR3 DNA is TGCGCCAGCAGCCAAGATGCTAGCGGGCGTGGCGATGAGCAGTTCTTC.